The subject of this entry is one T cell receptor beta chain. Its target is unknown. Given a much more abundant clone one base away, this may be a read error. Because the CDR3 is missing its conserved closing phenylalanine or tryptophan, this is likely a read error. Patients included in sequencing had previously demonstrated CD8+CD57+ cell expansion by flow cytometry. The cohort consisted entirely of patients having severe acquired aplastic anemia. The entry originates in a study of CD8+CD57+ T cells in acquired aplastic anemia. Across the study: Mean yield of DNA from sorted CD4+ and CD8+ cells was roughly 3.1 ug.

Genomic DNA constituted the template upon which TCR beta VDJ and CDR3 profiling was performed. TCRdb called the reads again in MiXCR, with one record for every CDR3 protein. The sample comprises just over 150,000 distinct CDR3 sequences, about 48% of which are singletons, and about 31% rests with the top ten. Overall study findings and caveats: Patients and controls turned out to have around 29 CD8+ CDR3 sequences in common. No significant difference in CD8+ Simpson's diversity was found between patients and controls.

The ends were cut back, 5 bases at V and 6 bases at J, with 22 bases in the middle. Germline V gives CDR1 SGHAT, CDR2 FQDESV (reference sequence). The CDR3 runs 16 residues. The source is a human donor with aplastic anemia. The gene calls are TRBV11-1 and TRBJ1-1; D call uncertain. The material sequenced was sorted CD4+, CD8+, or CD8+CD57+ T cells (not recorded which) from PBMCs. CDR3 nucleotide sequence: TGTGCCAGCAGCCCGCTACAATCTTCGACAACCTCTGAAGCTTTCCTT. Its translation: CASSPLQSSTTSEAFL.